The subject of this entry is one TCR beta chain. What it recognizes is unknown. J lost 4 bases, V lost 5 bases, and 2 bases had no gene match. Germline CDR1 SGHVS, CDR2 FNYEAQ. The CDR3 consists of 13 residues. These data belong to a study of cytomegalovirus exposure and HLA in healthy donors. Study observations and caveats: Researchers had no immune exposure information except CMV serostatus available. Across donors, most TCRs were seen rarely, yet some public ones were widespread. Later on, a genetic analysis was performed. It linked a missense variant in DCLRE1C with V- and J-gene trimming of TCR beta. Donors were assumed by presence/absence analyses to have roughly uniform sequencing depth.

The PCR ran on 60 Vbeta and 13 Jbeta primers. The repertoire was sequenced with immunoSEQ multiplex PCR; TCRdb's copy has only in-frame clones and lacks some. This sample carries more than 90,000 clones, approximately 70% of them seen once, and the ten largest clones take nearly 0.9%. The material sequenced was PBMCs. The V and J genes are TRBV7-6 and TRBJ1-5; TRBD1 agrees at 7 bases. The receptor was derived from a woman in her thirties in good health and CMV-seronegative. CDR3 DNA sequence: TGTGCCAGCAGCACGACAGGGAATCAGCCCCAGCATTTT. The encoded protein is CASSTTGNQPQHF.